The sequence of this TCR beta chain was determined in a study of T cells expressing NK-cell markers. The overall study: The study sequenced eight donors, seven HCMV-seropositive and one seronegative.

The cDNA for TCR beta came from 5'RACE template switching with UMIs. With the 5' RACE reads reprocessed, TCRdb shows one record per CDR3 protein and no DNA. This sample's clone table lists approximately 380,000 distinct CDR3 sequences. The CDR3 has 13 amino acids. Germline lookup yields CDR1 MNHNS and CDR2 SASEGT. As concerns this clonotype: The antigen remains unidentified.

Study observations and caveats: The study left the HCMV specificity of expanded NKG2C+ T cell clones unresolved. NKG2C+ dominant clonotypes from 5 to 7 donors made up roughly 1.0-7.0% of CD8+ T cells.

V gene TRBV6-1 combines with J gene TRBJ2-7; TCRdb outputs TRBD2, but without DNA this stays unchecked. The specimen sequenced was blood T cells: a sorted CD56 or NKG2C T cell subset, CD4+ or CD8+ T cells, or bulk PBMC T cells (not recorded which). The receptor comes from a man aged 18-70 years in good health. The CDR3: CASSRDYRSEQYF.